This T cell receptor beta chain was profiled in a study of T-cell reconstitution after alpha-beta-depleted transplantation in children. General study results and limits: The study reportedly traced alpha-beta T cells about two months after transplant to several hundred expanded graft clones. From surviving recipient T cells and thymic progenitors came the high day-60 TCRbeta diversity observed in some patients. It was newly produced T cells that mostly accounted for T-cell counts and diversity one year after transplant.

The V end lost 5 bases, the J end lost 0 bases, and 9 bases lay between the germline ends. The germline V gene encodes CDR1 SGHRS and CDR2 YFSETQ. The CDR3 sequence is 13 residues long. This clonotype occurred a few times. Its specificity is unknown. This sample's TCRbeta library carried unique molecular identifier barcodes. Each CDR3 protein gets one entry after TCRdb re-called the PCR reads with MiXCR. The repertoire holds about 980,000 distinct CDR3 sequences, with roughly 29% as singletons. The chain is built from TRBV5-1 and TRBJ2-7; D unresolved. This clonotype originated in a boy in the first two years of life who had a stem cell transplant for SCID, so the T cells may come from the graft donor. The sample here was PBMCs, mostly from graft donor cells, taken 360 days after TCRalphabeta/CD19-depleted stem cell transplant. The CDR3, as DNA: TGCGCCAGCAGACCCCGAAGCTCCTACGAGCAGTACTTC. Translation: CASRPRSSYEQYF. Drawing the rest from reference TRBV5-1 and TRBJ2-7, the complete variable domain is KAGVTQTPRYLIKTRGQQVTLSCSPISGHRSVSWYQQTPGQGLQFLFEYFSETQRNKGNFPGRFSGRQFSNSRSEMNVSTLELGDSALYLCASRPRSSYEQYFGPGTRLTVT.